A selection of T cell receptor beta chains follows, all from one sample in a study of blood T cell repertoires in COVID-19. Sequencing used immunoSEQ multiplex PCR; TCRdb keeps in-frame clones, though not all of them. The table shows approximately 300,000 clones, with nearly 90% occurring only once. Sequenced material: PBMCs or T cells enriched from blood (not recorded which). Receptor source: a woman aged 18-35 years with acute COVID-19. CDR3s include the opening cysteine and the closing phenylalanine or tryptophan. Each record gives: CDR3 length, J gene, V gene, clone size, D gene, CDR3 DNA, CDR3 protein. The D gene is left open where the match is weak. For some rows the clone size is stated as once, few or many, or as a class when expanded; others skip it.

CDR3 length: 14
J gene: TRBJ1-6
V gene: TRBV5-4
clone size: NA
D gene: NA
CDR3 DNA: TGTGCCAGCAATTACGGGGACTATAATTCACCCCTCCACTTT
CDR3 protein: CASNYGDYNSPLHF

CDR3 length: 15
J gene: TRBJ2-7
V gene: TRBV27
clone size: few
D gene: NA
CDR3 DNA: TGTGCCAGCAGTTTCTCCCTGGGACTCTCCTACGAGCAGTACTTC
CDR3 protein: CASSFSLGLSYEQYF

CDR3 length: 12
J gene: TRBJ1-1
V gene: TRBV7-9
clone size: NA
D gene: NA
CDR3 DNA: TGTGCCAGCAGCCTGCGGGGGTTAGAAGCTTTCTTT
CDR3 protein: CASSLRGLEAFF

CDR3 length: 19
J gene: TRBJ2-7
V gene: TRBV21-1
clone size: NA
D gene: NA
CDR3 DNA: TGTGCCAGCAGCATTAGGACCAGGACAGGGTATGGGGCCTACTACGAGCAGTACTTC
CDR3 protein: CASSIRTRTGYGAYYEQYF

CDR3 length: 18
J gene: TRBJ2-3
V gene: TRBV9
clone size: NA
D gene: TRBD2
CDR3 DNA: TGTGCCAGCAAGTGTCCGAGACTAGCGGGAAGAAGAACAGATACGCAGTATTTT
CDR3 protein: CASKCPRLAGRRTDTQYF

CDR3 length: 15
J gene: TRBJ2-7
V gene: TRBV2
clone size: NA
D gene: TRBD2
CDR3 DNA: TGTGCCAGCAGTGAAGGGACTAGCGGGAGCTACGAGCAGTACTTC
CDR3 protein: CASSEGTSGSYEQYF

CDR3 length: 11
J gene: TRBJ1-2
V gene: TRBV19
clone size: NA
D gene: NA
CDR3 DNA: TGTGCCTCCTGGGGCCTTTATGGCTACACCTTC
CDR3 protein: CASWGLYGYTF

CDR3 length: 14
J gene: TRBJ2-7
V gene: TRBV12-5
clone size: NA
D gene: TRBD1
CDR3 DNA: TGTGCTAGTGGTTTAAGTCAGGGGGTCAAGCGGCAGTACTTC
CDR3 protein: CASGLSQGVKRQYF

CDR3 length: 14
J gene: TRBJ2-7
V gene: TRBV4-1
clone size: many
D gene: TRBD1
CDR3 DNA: TGCGCCAGCAGCCTACTACAGGGGGATTCCGAGCAGTACTTC
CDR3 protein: CASSLLQGDSEQYF

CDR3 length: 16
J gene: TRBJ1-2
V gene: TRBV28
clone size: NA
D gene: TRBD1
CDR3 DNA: TGTGCCAGCAGTCCAACCTTCTCGGACAGGGACTATGGCTACACCTTC
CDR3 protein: CASSPTFSDRDYGYTF

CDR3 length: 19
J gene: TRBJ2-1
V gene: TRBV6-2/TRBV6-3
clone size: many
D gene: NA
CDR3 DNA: TGTGCCAGCAGTTTTTCCCCGGGGGGCGGGAGCGTTTTCTACAATGAGCAGTTCTTC
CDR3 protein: CASSFSPGGGSVFYNEQFF

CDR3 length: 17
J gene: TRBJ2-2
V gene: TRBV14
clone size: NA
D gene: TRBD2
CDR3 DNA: TGTGCCAGCAGCCAAGATTTCGTTAGCGGGTACACCGGGGAGCTGTTTTTT
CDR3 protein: CASSQDFVSGYTGELFF

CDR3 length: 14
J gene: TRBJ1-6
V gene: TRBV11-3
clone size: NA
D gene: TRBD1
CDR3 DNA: TGTGCCAGCAGCCCCGGGACAGGGGATTCACCCCTCCACTTT
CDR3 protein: CASSPGTGDSPLHF

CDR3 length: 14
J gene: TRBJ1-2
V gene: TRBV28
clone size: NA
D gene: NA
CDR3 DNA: TGTGCCAGCCGACAAGGGGGGGCAACTTATGGCTACACCTTC
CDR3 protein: CASRQGGATYGYTF

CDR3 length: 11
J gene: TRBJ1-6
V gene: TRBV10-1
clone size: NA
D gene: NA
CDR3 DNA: TGCGCCGGAACGGGGTATTCACCCCTCCACTTT
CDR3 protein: CAGTGYSPLHF

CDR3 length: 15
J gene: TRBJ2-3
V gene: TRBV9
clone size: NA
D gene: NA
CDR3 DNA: TGTGCCAGCAGCGTTGCGGGACGAGGCACAGATACACAGTATTTT
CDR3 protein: CASSVAGRGTDTQYF

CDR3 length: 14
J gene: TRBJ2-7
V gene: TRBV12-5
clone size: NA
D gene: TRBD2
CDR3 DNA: TGTGCTAGTGGACCTAGCGGGAGGACCTACGAGCAGTACTTC
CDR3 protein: CASGPSGRTYEQYF

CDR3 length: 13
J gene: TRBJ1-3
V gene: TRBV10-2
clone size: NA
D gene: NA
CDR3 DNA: TGCGCCAGCAGTGATGAGTCTGGAAACACCATATATTTT
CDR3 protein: CASSDESGNTIYF

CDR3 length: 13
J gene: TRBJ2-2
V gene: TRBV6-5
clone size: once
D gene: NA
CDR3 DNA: TGTGCCAGCAGTTACCGGGGGACCGGGGAGCTGTTTTTT
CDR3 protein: CASSYRGTGELFF

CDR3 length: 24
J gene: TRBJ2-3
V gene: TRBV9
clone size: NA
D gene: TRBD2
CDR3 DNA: TGTGCCAGCAGCGTAACTCAATCTAGTCCGGGACTAGCGGGCGGACTCAGGAGCACAGATACGCAGTATTTT
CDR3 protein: CASSVTQSSPGLAGGLRSTDTQYF

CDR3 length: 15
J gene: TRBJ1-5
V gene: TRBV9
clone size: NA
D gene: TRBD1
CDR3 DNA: TGTGCCAGCAGCATAGCCGGGACAGGGAATCAGCCCCAGCATTTT
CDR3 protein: CASSIAGTGNQPQHF

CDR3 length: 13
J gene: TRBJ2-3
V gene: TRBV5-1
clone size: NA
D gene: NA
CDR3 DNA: TGCGCCAGCAAAGAGACAGCCACAGATACGCAGTATTTT
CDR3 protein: CASKETATDTQYF

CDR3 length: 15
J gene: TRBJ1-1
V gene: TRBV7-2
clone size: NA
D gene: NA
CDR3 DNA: TGTGCCAGCAGCTTAGACGGGGATTCGAACACTGAAGCTTTCTTT
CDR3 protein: CASSLDGDSNTEAFF

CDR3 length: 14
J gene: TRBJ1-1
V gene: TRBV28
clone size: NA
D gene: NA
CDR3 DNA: TGTGCCAGCAGTTGGATACTCAGGGAAACTGAAGCTTTCTTT
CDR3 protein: CASSWILRETEAFF

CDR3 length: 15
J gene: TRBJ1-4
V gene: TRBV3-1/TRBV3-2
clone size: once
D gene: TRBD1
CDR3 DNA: TGTGCCAGCAGCCAGTACGGGACAGGGAATGAAAAACTGTTTTTT
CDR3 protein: CASSQYGTGNEKLFF

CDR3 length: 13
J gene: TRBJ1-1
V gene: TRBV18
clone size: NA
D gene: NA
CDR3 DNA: TGTGCCAGCTCACCTCAGGGGACGGAGGAAGCTTTCTTT
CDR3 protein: CASSPQGTEEAFF